The rows below give T cell receptor beta chains drawn from one sample of a study of OX40 agonist ivuxolimab in advanced cancers. The assay was immunoSEQ multiplex PCR, and TCRdb's table has in-frame clones only and misses some. The sample lists some 68,000 clones, roughly 86% seen once, with approximately 1.1% in the top ten. This sample comprised CD4+ or CD8+ T cells sorted from blood, obtained in a trial of the OX40 agonist ivuxolimab. These receptor sequences come from an adult with an advanced solid tumor such as melanoma, head and neck, liver or kidney cancer. The CDR3 runs from the conserved cysteine through the conserved F or W. A D gene is named only where the DNA matches it firmly. Some rows mark clone size as missing; the rest say once, few, many or name a class of expanded clone.

TRBV28	-	TRBD2	TRBJ2-2	CASSLGGANTGELFF	TGTGCCAGCAGTTTGGGAGGGGCGAACACCGGGGAGCTGTTTTTT
TRBV28	-	-	TRBJ1-4	CASSFRDLNEKLFF	TGTGCCAGCAGTTTCCGGGACCTTAATGAAAAACTGTTTTTT
TRBV28	-	-	TRBJ1-2	CASSLLGSYTF	TGTGCCAGCAGTTTGTTGGGGAGCTACACCTTC
TRBV9	-	-	TRBJ1-4	CASSANPYANEKLFF	TGTGCCAGCAGCGCCAATCCCTACGCTAATGAAAAACTGTTTTTT
TRBV9	-	TRBD1	TRBJ2-6	CASNRDRAGTGANVLTF	TGTGCCAGCAACCGGGACAGGGCTGGAACTGGGGCCAACGTCCTGACTTTC
TRBV30	-	-	TRBJ1-3	CAWTLGVSGNTIYF	TGTGCCTGGACGCTTGGTGTCTCTGGAAACACCATATATTTT
TRBV19	-	TRBD2	TRBJ2-2	CASSIGGVNTGELFF	TGTGCCAGTAGTATCGGGGGGGTAAACACCGGGGAGCTGTTTTTT
TRBV5-4	-	TRBD1	TRBJ1-1	CARNGQGGTEAFF	TGTGCCAGGAATGGACAGGGAGGCACTGAAGCTTTCTTT
TRBV28	-	TRBD2	TRBJ2-1	CASSPSGSIYEQFF	TGTGCCAGCAGTCCGAGCGGGAGTATCTATGAGCAGTTCTTC
TRBV9	-	TRBD2	TRBJ2-1	CASSIGTSGYNEQFF	TGTGCCAGCAGCATCGGGACTAGCGGGTACAATGAGCAGTTCTTC
TRBV5-4	-	TRBD2	TRBJ2-4	CASSLTSGMGEPKNIQYF	TGTGCCAGCAGCTTGACTAGCGGGATGGGGGAGCCCAAAAACATTCAGTACTTC
TRBV6-5	few	-	TRBJ2-2	CASSYSRNTGELFF	TGTGCCAGCAGTTACTCGAGGAACACCGGGGAGCTGTTTTTT
TRBV7-6	-	-	TRBJ2-7	CASSPLGYEQYF	TGTGCCAGCAGCCCCTTGGGGTACGAGCAGTACTTC
TRBV6-6	-	TRBD2	TRBJ2-2	CASHLGTSAFTGELFF	TGTGCCAGCCACCTAGGGACTAGCGCATTCACCGGGGAGCTGTTTTTT
TRBV28	-	-	TRBJ2-5	CASSLSQTQYF	TGTGCCAGCAGTTTATCCCAGACCCAGTACTTC
TRBV28	-	TRBD2	TRBJ2-5	CASRGGGWETQYF	TGTGCCAGCCGCGGGGGAGGCTGGGAGACCCAGTACTTC
TRBV27	-	-	TRBJ1-5	CASSLYPPRGSNQPQHF	TGTGCCAGCAGTTTATACCCCCCCCGGGGCTCCAATCAGCCCCAGCATTTT
TRBV29-1	-	TRBD1	TRBJ1-2	CSVESGQGANGYTF	TGCAGCGTTGAATCAGGACAGGGGGCGAATGGCTACACCTTC
TRBV28	-	-	TRBJ1-3	CASNPGPHSGNTIYF	TGTGCCAGCAACCCGGGACCCCACTCTGGAAACACCATATATTTT
TRBV19	-	-	TRBJ2-1	CASHTQVGEQFF	TGTGCCAGCCACACCCAGGTTGGTGAGCAGTTCTTC
TRBV19	-	-	TRBJ1-4	CASSTQKGGSEKLFF	TGTGCCAGTAGTACCCAAAAGGGGGGGAGTGAAAAACTGTTTTTT
TRBV28	-	-	TRBJ1-4	CASSLPTGVGEKLFF	TGTGCCAGCAGTTTACCCACAGGAGTAGGTGAAAAACTGTTTTTT
TRBV2	-	-	TRBJ2-4	CASSDASAKNIQYF	TGTGCCAGCAGTGATGCGTCAGCCAAAAACATTCAGTACTTC
TRBV7-9	-	TRBD1	TRBJ2-5	CASSWDRGPETQYF	TGTGCCAGCAGCTGGGACAGGGGGCCAGAGACCCAGTACTTC
TRBV7-8	-	TRBD2	TRBJ2-7	CASSFLSGGLLGEQYF	TGTGCCAGCAGCTTTCTCTCGGGAGGTCTTTTGGGCGAGCAGTACTTC
TRBV7-2	-	TRBD2	TRBJ2-7	CASSGPSGTSGSHEQYF	TGTGCCAGCAGCGGCCCCTCCGGGACTAGCGGGAGTCACGAGCAGTACTTC
TRBV29-1	-	TRBD1	TRBJ1-4	CSARTGYEKLFF	TGCAGCGCCAGGACAGGGTATGAAAAACTGTTTTTT
TRBV28	-	TRBD1	TRBJ2-7	CASSSHISGTDYEQYF	TGTGCCAGCAGTTCCCACATCTCCGGGACAGACTACGAGCAGTACTTC